This record concerns one T cell receptor (beta chain) sequence. These data come from a study of cytomegalovirus exposure and HLA in healthy donors. The PCR made use of 60 Vbeta and 13 Jbeta primers. Profiling relied on immunoSEQ multiplex PCR, and the TCRdb table lists in-frame clones only, not all of them. This table holds some 180,000 clones, roughly 77% found once. The CDR3 contains 13 residues. In germline, CDR1 is SGHRS, CDR2 YFSETQ. J lost 4 bases, V lost 4 bases, and 5 bases had no gene match. The V gene is TRBV5-1, the J gene TRBJ2-7, with TRBD1 matching over 7 bases. Sequenced input: PBMCs. This sequence was found in a woman aged 25 to 45 in good health and CMV-seronegative. In DNA form, the CDR3 reads TGCGCCAGCAGCCCCGGGACAGTATACGAGCAGTACTTC. Its translation: CASSPGTVYEQYF.